This T cell receptor (beta chain) was identified during a study of blood T cells in healthy people across ages. Per sample, a minimum of 7 million PBMCs were isolated. Alongside a J-beta primer mix, a sample-barcoded 5' primer served in a second PCR lasting about 6 to 12 cycles. TCRdb analysed the 5' RACE reads with MiXCR anew, one entry per CDR3 protein. The table lists about 800,000 distinct CDR3 sequences, 25% of them singletons, with more than 3% in the top ten. This CDR3 is built from 15 residues. The germline CDR1 and CDR2 sequences are SQVTM and ANQGSEA. Trimming removed 4 bases from V and 6 bases from J; junction bases left unmatched: 8. These data also featured in a second study, about T cells of mothers and their children. From that paper: Every mother supplied over 9 million TCR beta CDR3 reads and every child a few million. Evidence of persistent microchimeric T cell clones was absent.

The chain joins TRBV29-1 to TRBJ2-3, with 12 bases lining up with TRBD2. Sequencing was carried out using blood. The clonotype comes from a boy younger than 18 in good health. The CDR3 DNA reads TGCAGCGTTGGTAGACTAGCGGGGGTCATGGATACGCAGTATTTT. Its translation is CSVGRLAGVMDTQYF.